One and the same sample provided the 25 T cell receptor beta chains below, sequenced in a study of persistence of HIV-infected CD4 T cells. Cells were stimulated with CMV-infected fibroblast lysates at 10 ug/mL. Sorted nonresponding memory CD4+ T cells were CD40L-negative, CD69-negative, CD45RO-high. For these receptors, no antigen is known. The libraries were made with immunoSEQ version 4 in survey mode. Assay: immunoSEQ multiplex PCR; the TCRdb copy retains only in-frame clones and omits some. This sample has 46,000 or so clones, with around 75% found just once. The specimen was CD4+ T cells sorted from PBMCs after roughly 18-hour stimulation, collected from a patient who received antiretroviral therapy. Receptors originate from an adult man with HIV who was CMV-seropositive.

The DNA for the CDR3 is TGTGCCAGCAGCTCGCGCCGGGACAGATCCTACGAGCAGTACTTC. It specifies CASSSRRDRSYEQYF. The gene calls are TRBV5-5 and TRBJ2-7; 7 bases fit TRBD1. Germline values: CDR1 SGHKS, CDR2 YYEKEE (reference sequence). The CDR3 has 15 residues. V shed 3 bases, J shed 1 base, and the junction held 7 bases outside the gene matches.

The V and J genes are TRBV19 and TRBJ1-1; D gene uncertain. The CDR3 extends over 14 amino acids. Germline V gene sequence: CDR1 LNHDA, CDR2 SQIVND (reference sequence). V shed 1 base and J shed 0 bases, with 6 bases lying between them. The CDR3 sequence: CASSIARVNTEAFF. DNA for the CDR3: TGTGCCAGTAGTATAGCCCGTGTGAACACTGAAGCTTTCTTT.

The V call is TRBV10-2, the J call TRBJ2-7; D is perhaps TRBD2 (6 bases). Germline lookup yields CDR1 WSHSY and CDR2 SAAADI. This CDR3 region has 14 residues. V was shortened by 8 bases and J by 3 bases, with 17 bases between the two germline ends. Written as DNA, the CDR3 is TGCGCCAGCGCCCTCTGGGGGGTCAACTACGAGCAGTACTTC. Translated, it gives CASALWGVNYEQYF.

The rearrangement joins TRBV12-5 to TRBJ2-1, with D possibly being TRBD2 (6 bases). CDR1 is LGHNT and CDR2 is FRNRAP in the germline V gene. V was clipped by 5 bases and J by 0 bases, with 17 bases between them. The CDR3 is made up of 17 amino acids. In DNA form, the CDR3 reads TGTGCTAGTGGTCGCGCCGGCGGGGCCGGCTCCTACAATGAGCAGTTCTTC. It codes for CASGRAGGAGSYNEQFF.

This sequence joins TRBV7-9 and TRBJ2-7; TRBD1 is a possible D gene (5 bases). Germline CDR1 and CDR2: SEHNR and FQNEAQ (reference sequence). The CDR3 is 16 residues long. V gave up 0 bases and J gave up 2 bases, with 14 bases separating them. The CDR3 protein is CASSLAGQSSPYEQYF. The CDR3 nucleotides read TGTGCCAGCAGCTTAGCGGGGCAGTCTTCCCCCTACGAGCAGTACTTC.

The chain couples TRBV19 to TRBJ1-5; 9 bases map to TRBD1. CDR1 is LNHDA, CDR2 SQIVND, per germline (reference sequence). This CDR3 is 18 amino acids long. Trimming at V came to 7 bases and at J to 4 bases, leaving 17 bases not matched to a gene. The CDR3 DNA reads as TGTGCCAGTACCCCTCAGGGACAGGGAACGCCTAGGAATCAGCCCCAGCATTTT. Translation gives CASTPQGQGTPRNQPQHF. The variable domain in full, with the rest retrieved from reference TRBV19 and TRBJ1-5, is DGGITQSPKYLFRKEGQNVTLSCEQNLNHDAMYWYRQDPGQGLRLIYYSQIVNDFQKGDIAEGYSVSREKKESFPLTVTSAQKNPTAFYLCASTPQGQGTPRNQPQHFGDGTRLSIL.

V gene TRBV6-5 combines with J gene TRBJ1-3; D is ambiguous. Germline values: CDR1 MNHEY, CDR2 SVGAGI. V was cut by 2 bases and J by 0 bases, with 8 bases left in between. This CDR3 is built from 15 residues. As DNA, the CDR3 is TGTGCCAGCAGTTACGACCCCTCCTCTGGAAACACCATATATTTT. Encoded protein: CASSYDPSSGNTIYF.

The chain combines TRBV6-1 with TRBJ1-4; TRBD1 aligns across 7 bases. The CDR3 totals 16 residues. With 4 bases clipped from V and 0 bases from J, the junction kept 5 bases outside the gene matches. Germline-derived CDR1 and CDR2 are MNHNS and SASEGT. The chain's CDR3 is CASSGSGTATNEKLFF. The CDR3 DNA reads TGTGCCAGCAGTGGGTCCGGGACAGCAACTAATGAAAAACTGTTTTTT.

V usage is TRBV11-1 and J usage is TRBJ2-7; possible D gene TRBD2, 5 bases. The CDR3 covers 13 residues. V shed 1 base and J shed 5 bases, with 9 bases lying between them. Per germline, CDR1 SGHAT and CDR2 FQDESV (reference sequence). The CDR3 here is CASSLGLGDEQYF. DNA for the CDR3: TGTGCCAGCAGCTTAGGTCTCGGGGACGAGCAGTACTTC.

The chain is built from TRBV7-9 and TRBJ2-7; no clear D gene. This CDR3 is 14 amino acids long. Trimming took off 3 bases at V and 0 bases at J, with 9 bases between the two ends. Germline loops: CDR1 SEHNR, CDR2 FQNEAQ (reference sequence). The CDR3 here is CASSLSALSYEQYF. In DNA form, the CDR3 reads TGTGCCAGCAGCTTGTCAGCCCTCTCCTACGAGCAGTACTTC.

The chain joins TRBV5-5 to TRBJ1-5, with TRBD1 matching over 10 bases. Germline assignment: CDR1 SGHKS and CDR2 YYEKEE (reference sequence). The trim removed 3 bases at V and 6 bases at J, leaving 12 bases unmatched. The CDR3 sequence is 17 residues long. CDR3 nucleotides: TGTGCCAGCAGCTACTACTCCGGACAGGGGGTAAGTCAGCCCCAGCATTTT. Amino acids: CASSYYSGQGVSQPQHF.

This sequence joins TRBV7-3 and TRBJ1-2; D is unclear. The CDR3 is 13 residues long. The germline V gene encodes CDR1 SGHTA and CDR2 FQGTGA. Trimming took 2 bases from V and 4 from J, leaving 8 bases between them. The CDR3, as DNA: TGTGCCAGCAGCTTACAGAATCTCTATGGCTACACCTTC. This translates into CASSLQNLYGYTF.

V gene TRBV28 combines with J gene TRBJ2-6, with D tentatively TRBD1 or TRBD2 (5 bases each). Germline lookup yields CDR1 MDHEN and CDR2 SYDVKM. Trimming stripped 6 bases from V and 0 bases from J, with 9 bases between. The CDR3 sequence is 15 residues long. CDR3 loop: CASSPGTSGANVLTF. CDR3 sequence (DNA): TGTGCCAGCAGCCCAGGGACCTCTGGGGCCAACGTCCTGACTTTC.

CDR3 sequence: CASSRQIYSYEQYF. The CDR3 coding sequence is TGTGCCAGCAGCCGCCAGATTTACTCCTACGAGCAGTACTTC. The V call is TRBV3-1 (or the pseudogene TRBV3-2), the J call TRBJ2-7; D not resolved. Between the trimmed V and J ends, which lost 4 bases and 0 bases, there was a span of 10 bases. There are 14 residues in the CDR3. Per the germline V gene, CDR1 is LGHDT and CDR2 is YNNKEL (reference sequence).

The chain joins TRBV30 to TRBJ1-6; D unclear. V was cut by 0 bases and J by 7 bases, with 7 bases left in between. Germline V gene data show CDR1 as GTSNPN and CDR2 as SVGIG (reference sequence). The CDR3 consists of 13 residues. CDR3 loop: CAWSVGGNSPLHF. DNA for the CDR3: TGTGCCTGGAGTGTGGGCGGCAATTCACCCCTCCACTTT.

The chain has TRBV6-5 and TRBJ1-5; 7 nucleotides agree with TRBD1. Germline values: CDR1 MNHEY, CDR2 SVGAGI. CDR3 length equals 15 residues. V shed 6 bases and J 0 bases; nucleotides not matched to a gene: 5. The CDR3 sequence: CASRRDSVSNQPQHF. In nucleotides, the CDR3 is TGTGCCAGCAGAAGGGACAGCGTTAGCAATCAGCCCCAGCATTTT.

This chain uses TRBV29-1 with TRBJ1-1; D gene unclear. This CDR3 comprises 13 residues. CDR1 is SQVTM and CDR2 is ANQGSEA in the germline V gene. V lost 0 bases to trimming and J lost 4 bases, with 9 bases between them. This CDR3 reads CSVEDLGFTEAFF. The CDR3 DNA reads TGCAGCGTTGAAGATTTGGGGTTCACTGAAGCTTTCTTT.

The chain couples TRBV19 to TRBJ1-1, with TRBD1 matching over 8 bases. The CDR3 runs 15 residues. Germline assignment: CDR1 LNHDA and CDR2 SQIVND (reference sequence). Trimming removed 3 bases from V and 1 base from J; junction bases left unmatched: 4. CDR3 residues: CASSMSTGANTEAFF. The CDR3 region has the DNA TGTGCCAGTAGTATGTCGACAGGGGCGAACACTGAAGCTTTCTTT. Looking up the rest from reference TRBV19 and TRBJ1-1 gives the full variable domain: DGGITQSPKYLFRKEGQNVTLSCEQNLNHDAMYWYRQDPGQGLRLIYYSQIVNDFQKGDIAEGYSVSREKKESFPLTVTSAQKNPTAFYLCASSMSTGANTEAFFGQGTRLTVV.

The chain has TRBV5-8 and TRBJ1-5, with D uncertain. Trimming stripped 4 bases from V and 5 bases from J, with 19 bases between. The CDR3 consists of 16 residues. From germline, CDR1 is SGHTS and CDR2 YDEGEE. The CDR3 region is CASSPPNRSKDQPQHF. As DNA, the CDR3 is TGTGCCAGCAGCCCCCCCAATCGGTCAAAGGATCAGCCCCAGCATTTT.

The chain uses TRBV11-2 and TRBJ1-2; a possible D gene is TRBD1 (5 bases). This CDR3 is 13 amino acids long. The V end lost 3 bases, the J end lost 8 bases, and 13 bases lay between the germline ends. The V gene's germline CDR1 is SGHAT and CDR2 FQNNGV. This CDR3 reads CASSFLGREGYTF. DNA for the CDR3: TGTGCCAGCAGCTTCCTTGGCAGGGAAGGCTACACCTTC.

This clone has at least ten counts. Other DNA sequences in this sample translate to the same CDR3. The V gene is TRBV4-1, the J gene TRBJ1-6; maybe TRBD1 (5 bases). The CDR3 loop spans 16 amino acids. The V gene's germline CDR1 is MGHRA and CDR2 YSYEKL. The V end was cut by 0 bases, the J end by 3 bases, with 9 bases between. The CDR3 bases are TGCGCCAGCAGCCAAGAAGAGGGACGCTATAATTCACCCCTCCACTTT. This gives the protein CASSQEEGRYNSPLHF.

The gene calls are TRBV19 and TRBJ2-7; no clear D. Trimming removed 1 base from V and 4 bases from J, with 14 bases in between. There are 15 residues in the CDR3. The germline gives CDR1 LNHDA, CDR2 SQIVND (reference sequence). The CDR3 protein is CASSIVGQSRYEQYF. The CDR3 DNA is TGTGCCAGTAGTATAGTGGGCCAGTCCCGATACGAGCAGTACTTC.

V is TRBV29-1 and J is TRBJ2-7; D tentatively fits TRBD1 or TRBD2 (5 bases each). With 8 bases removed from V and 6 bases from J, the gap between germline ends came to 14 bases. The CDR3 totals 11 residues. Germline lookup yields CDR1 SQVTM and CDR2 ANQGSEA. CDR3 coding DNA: TGCAGCACCCTGGGGGAGCGCGAGCAGTACTTC. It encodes CSTLGEREQYF.

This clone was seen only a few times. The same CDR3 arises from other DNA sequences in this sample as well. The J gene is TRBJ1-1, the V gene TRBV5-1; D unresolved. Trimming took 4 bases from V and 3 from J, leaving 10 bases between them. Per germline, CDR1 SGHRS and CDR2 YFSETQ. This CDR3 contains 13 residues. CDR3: CASSLGRDTEAFF. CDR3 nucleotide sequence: TGCGCCAGCAGCCTCGGACGGGACACTGAAGCTTTCTTT.

In nucleotides, the CDR3 is TGTGCCAGTAGTTCGGGTCAAAGGGGAGAGACCCAGTACTTC. It is translated as CASSSGQRGETQYF. The rearrangement uses TRBV19 and TRBJ2-5, with a possible D match to TRBD1 (5 bases). Trimming stripped 5 bases from V and 4 bases from J, with 14 bases between. CDR3 size: 14 residues. CDR1 LNHDA and CDR2 SQIVND come from the germline V gene (reference sequence).